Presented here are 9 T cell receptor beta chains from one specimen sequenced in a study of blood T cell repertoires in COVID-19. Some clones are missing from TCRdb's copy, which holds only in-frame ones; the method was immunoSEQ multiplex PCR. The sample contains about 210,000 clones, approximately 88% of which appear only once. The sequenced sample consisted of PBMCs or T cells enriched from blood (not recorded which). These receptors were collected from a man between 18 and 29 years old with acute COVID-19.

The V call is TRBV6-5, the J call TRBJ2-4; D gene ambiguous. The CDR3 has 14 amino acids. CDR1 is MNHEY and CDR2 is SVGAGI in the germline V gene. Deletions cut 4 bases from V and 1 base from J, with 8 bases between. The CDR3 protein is CASSWARAKNIQYF. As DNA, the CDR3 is TGTGCCAGCAGTTGGGCTCGGGCCAAAAACATTCAGTACTTC.

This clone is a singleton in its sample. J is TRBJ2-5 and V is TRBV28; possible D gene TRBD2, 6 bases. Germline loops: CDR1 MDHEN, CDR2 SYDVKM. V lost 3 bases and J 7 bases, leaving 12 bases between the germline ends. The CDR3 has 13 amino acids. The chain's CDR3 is CASSLGLLGTQYF. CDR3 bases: TGTGCCAGCAGTTTGGGACTCCTTGGGACCCAGTACTTC.

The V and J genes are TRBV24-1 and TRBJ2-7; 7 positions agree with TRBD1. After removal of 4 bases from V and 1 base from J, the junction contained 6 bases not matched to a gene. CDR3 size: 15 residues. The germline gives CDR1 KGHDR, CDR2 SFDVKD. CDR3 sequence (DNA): TGTGCCACCAGTGACCGGGGACAGCCTTCCTACGAGCAGTACTTC. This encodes CATSDRGQPSYEQYF.

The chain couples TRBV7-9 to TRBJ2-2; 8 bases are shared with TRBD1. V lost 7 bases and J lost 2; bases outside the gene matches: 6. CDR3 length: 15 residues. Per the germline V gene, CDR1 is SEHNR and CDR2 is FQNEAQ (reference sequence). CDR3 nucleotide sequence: TGTGCCAGCAAAGAGGGACAGGTCAACACCGGGGAGCTGTTTTTT. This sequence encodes CASKEGQVNTGELFF.

The CDR3 is CASSPRLADSQETQYF. CDR3 nucleotides: TGTGCCAGTAGTCCCCGACTAGCGGACTCTCAAGAGACCCAGTACTTC. V usage is TRBV19 and J usage is TRBJ2-5; 9 bases map to TRBD2. After removal of 5 bases from V and 2 bases from J, the junction contained 9 bases not matched to a gene. Germline V CDR1 and CDR2: LNHDA, SQIVND (reference sequence). The CDR3 sequence is 16 residues long.

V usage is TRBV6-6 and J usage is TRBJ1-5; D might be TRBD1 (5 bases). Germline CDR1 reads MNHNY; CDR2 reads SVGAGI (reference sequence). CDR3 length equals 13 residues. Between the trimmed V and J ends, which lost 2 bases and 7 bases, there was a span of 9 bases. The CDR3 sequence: CASSYDDRQPQHF. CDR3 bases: TGTGCCAGCAGTTACGACGACAGACAGCCCCAGCATTTT.

The CDR3 loop reads CASSLGGGLTYEQYF. CDR3 in DNA: TGCGCCAGCAGCTTGGGCGGCGGGCTGACCTACGAGCAGTACTTC. V gene TRBV5-1 combines with J gene TRBJ2-7; D might be TRBD2 (5 bases). The CDR3 is made up of 15 amino acids. V shed 0 bases and J shed 2 bases, with 12 bases lying between them. Germline V gene sequence: CDR1 SGHRS, CDR2 YFSETQ.

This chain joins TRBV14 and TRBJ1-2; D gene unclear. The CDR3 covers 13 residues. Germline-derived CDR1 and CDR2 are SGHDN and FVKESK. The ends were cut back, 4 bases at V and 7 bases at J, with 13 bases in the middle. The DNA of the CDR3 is TGTGCCAGCAGCCCTGCACCGGGTGGTGGCTACACCTTC. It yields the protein CASSPAPGGGYTF.

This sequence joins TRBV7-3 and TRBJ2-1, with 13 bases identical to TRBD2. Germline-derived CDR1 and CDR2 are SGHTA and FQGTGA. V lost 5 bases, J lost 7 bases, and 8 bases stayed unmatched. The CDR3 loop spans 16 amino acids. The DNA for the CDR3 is TGTGCCAGCAGCCAAAGAGGGACTAGCGGGATAAATGAGCAGTTCTTC. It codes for CASSQRGTSGINEQFF.